This T cell receptor beta chain was obtained from a study of blood T cell repertoires in COVID-19. Background on the study: Sites across the United States, Italy and Spain contributed samples from acute and convalescent COVID-19.

Clones were read by immunoSEQ multiplex PCR, and TCRdb kept only the in-frame ones, dropping some. The sample shows roughly 250,000 clones, 70% to 85% of them seen only once. It was during active infection that Seattle patients were enrolled and then longitudinally followed. With 7 bases removed from V and 4 bases from J, the gap between germline ends came to 11 bases. Germline V gene lookup returns CDR1 SGHDN and CDR2 FVKESK. The CDR3 sequence is 13 residues long. The V gene is TRBV14, the J gene TRBJ2-1, with a possible D match to TRBD2 (6 bases). This clonotype originated in a human donor with COVID-19, enrolled during active disease. The donor label of this sample is uncertain. Sequenced material: peripheral blood. In DNA form, the CDR3 reads TGTGCCAGCACCATCCGGGGGTACAATGAGCAGTTCTTC. It is translated as CASTIRGYNEQFF. The variable domain in full, completed from reference TRBV14 and TRBJ2-1, reads EAGVTQFPSHSVIEKGQTVTLRCDPISGHDNLYWYRRVMGKEIKFLLHFVKESKQDESGMPNNRFLAERTGGTYSTLKVQPAELEDSGVYFCASTIRGYNEQFFGPGTRLTVL.